This T cell receptor (beta chain) was found in a study of shared clonotypes between healthy human individuals. Only CD45RO-negative cells positively selected for CCR7 counted as naive CD8 cells, so terminally differentiated effector memory CD45RA+ cells were excluded. The count of this clone is one. Antigen unknown. This same CDR3 is encoded by further DNA sequences in the sample. The assay ran at deep level. Profiled with immunoSEQ multiplex PCR; TCRdb holds only in-frame clones, not every one. The top ten hold roughly 0.12% of the sample, which has 550,000 to 650,000 clones, about 96% seen once. Study observations and caveats: Rarefaction exposed incomplete sorted-subset sequencing despite large depth.

Germline CDR1 LNHDA, CDR2 SQIVND (reference sequence). CDR3 length equals 13 residues. Trimming shortened V by 0 bases and J by 1 base, and 3 bases separated the two germline ends. Sequenced: naive CD8+ T cells sorted from blood. The receptor was isolated from a woman aged 30 to 39 in good health. V is TRBV19 and J is TRBJ1-1; D gene ambiguous. CDR3 coding DNA: TGTGCCAGTAGTATAGAGGGGAACACTGAAGCTTTCTTT. It specifies CASSIEGNTEAFF.